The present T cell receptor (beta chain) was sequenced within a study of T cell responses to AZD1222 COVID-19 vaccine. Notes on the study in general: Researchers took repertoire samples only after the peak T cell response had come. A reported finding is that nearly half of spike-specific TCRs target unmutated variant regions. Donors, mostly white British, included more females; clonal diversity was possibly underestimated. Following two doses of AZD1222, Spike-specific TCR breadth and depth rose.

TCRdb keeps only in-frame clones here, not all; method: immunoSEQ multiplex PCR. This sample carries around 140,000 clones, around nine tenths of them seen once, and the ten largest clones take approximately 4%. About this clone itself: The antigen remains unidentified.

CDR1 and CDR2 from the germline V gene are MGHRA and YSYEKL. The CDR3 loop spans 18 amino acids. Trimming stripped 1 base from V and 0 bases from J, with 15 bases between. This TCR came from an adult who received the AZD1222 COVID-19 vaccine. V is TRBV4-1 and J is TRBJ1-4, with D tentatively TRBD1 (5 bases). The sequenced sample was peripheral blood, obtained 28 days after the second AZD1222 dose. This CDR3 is CASSQGDGGRPTNEKLFF. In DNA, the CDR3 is TGCGCCAGCAGCCAAGGGGATGGGGGGAGGCCAACTAATGAAAAACTGTTTTTT.